These 26 T cell receptor beta chains were sequenced from one sample in a study of CD8+ T cells in alopecia areata. Extracted from the samples, RNA was reverse transcribed into cDNA to serve as the sequencing template. The assay was immunoSEQ multiplex PCR, and TCRdb's table has in-frame clones only and misses some. The sample holds around 300,000 clones, 60% seen once. Stated treatment: oral pan-JAK inhibitor, 5-10 mg twice daily. This sample comprised CD4+ T cells sorted from blood, obtained between weeks 51 and 52, from a patient treated with tofacitinib. The origin of the receptors is a human donor with alopecia areata.

This clone was seen a handful of times. The chain couples TRBV25-1 to TRBJ2-3, with 8 bases fitting TRBD2. CDR1 and CDR2 from the germline V gene are MGHDK and SYGVNS. CDR3 length: 15 amino acids. J was trimmed by 4 bases and V by 2 bases; bases with no gene match: 5. The chain's CDR3 is CASSEEAGLADTQYF. The CDR3 nucleotides read TGTGCCAGCAGTGAAGAGGCGGGACTAGCAGATACGCAGTATTTT.

The sample holds a few counts of this clone. The chain is built from TRBV9 and TRBJ1-6; D is possibly TRBD1 (6 bases). V lost 3 bases and J 0 bases, leaving 22 bases between the germline ends. This CDR3 has 20 residues. Germline values: CDR1 SGDLS, CDR2 YYNGEE. This chain's CDR3 is CASSASGGGGGSSYNSPLHF. The CDR3 DNA follows: TGTGCCAGCAGCGCATCCGGAGGAGGGGGTGGTAGCTCCTATAATTCACCCCTCCACTTT.

In this sample, this clone turned up a few times. The chain combines TRBV11-2 with TRBJ2-7, with D perhaps being TRBD1 or TRBD2 (5 bases each). Germline CDR1 reads SGHAT; CDR2 reads FQNNGV. With 4 bases removed from V and 6 bases from J, the gap between germline ends came to 13 bases. CDR3 length equals 13 residues. CDR3 coding DNA: TGTGCCAGCAGCTCTAACCCGGGACGCGAGCAGTACTTC. It encodes CASSSNPGREQYF. Drawing the rest from reference TRBV11-2 and TRBJ2-7, the complete variable domain is EAGVAQSPRYKIIEKRQSVAFWCNPISGHATLYWYQQILGQGPKLLIQFQNNGVVDDSQLPKDRFSAERLKGVDSTLKIQPAKLEDSAVYLCASSSNPGREQYFGPGTRLTVT.

Comments on this clone: At one end the junction does not follow the germline gene, possibly because of a read error. The CDR3 reads CASSLDTNTDTQYF. CDR3 bases: TGTGCTAGCAGCCTAGACACCAACACAGATACGCAGTATTTT. This chain uses TRBV7-7 with TRBJ2-3; unclear D gene. The CDR3 contains 14 residues. CDR1 and CDR2 (germline): SSHAT, FNYEAQ (reference sequence).

This sequence joins TRBV6-1 and TRBJ1-2, with no clear D. Trimming took off 0 bases at V and 3 bases at J, with 8 bases between the two ends. Germline-derived CDR1 and CDR2 are MNHNS and SASEGT. The CDR3 extends over 14 amino acids. This CDR3 is CASSEARTDYGYTF. As DNA, the CDR3 is TGTGCCAGCAGTGAAGCGCGGACGGACTATGGCTACACCTTC.

This chain links TRBV2 with TRBJ2-5; 8 positions agree with TRBD1. Germline V gene sequence: CDR1 SNHLY, CDR2 FYNNEI. CDR3 length: 13 amino acids. V shed 9 bases, J shed 4 bases, and the junction held 7 bases outside the gene matches. CDR3 bases: TGTGCCAGTAGGTCAGGGGGCGGAGAGACCCAGTACTTC. This translates into CASRSGGGETQYF.

This chain uses TRBV18 with TRBJ1-4; 7 bases map to TRBD1. With 6 bases clipped from V and 5 bases from J, the junction kept 6 bases outside the gene matches. CDR3 size: 14 residues. Looked up from germline, CDR1 is KGHSH and CDR2 is LQKENI. DNA for the CDR3: TGTGCCAGCTCTCCGACAGGGCGGAATGAAAAACTGTTTTTT. Amino acid sequence: CASSPTGRNEKLFF.

V is TRBV29-1 and J is TRBJ1-2, with TRBD1 matching over 8 bases. CDR3 length: 11 residues. The trim removed 7 bases at V and 7 bases at J, leaving 5 bases unmatched. Germline V gives CDR1 SQVTM, CDR2 ANQGSEA. DNA for the CDR3: TGCAGCGCTCAGGGGGCTGGTGGCTACACCTTC. It specifies CSAQGAGGYTF.

Only a few counts were recorded for this clone. The genes are TRBV29-1 and TRBJ1-1; D uncertain. The ends were cut back, 6 bases at V and 7 bases at J, with 15 bases in the middle. Germline V CDR1 and CDR2: SQVTM, ANQGSEA. The CDR3 totals 12 residues. CDR3 protein: CSVSGLQVEAFF. DNA for the CDR3: TGCAGCGTATCGGGCCTCCAGGTTGAAGCTTTCTTT.

This clone was seen only a few times. V usage is TRBV19 and J usage is TRBJ2-1; D not resolved. The CDR3 runs 15 residues. The V gene lost 4 bases and the J gene lost 4 bases, with 14 bases spanning the gap. The germline gives CDR1 LNHDA, CDR2 SQIVND (reference sequence). The DNA of the CDR3 is TGTGCCAGTAGTAGCAGTAGGACCCAGTACAATGAGCAGTTCTTC. Protein: CASSSSRTQYNEQFF.

This chain joins TRBV15 and TRBJ2-3; 8 nucleotides align to TRBD2. V dropped 0 bases and J dropped 2; count of bases not matched to a gene: 4. The CDR3 is made up of 16 amino acids. Per the germline V gene, CDR1 is LNHNV and CDR2 is YYDKDF (reference sequence). The CDR3 sequence: CATSREGGGFTDTQYF. The CDR3 DNA reads TGTGCCACCAGCAGAGAGGGCGGGGGGTTCACAGATACGCAGTATTTT.

The V gene is TRBV6-1, the J gene TRBJ2-7; D is tentatively TRBD1 or TRBD2 (5 bases each). CDR3 length: 13 amino acids. V lost 9 bases to trimming and J lost 3 bases, with 15 bases between them. Looked up from germline, CDR1 is MNHNS and CDR2 is SASEGT. The CDR3, as DNA: TGTGCCAGTAACCGGGACGGAAGCTACGAGCAGTACTTC. Translating gives CASNRDGSYEQYF.

This clone was recorded a few times. This chain uses TRBV5-1 with TRBJ2-5; D is unresolved. CDR1 is SGHRS and CDR2 is YFSETQ in the germline V gene. V was trimmed by 1 base and J by 5 bases, leaving 9 bases between them. CDR3 length: 13 residues. In nucleotides, the CDR3 is TGCGCCAGCAGCTTGAGGAATCGGGAGACCCAGTACTTC. Translation gives CASSLRNRETQYF.

This sequence joins TRBV9 and TRBJ1-6; D is uncertain. The CDR3 runs 14 residues. Germline V gives CDR1 SGDLS, CDR2 YYNGEE. The germline V and J ends were trimmed by 3 bases and 6 bases, with 10 bases remaining between them. DNA for the CDR3: TGTGCCAGCAGCGATACCGGGCTTAATTCACCCCTCCACTTT. Its protein is CASSDTGLNSPLHF.

This chain joins TRBV18 and TRBJ2-7, with 7 bases lining up with TRBD2. CDR1 and CDR2 from the germline V gene are KGHSH and LQKENI. The CDR3 runs 15 residues. The V segment lost 3 bases and the J segment 7 bases; nucleotides outside the gene matches: 12. CDR3 nucleotides: TGTGCCAGCTCACCCTTGCAGCGGGGTCTGGGGGAGCAGTACTTC. It codes for CASSPLQRGLGEQYF.

The chain combines TRBV29-1 with TRBJ2-2, with D tentatively TRBD1 or TRBD2 (5 bases each). Trimming stripped 8 bases from V and 5 bases from J, with 15 bases between. Germline CDR1 and CDR2: SQVTM and ANQGSEA. The CDR3 loop spans 13 amino acids. CDR3 DNA sequence: TGCAGCATTCCTAGCAGGGAGACCGGGGAGCTGTTTTTT. This gives the protein CSIPSRETGELFF.

The chain recombines TRBV5-1 with TRBJ1-1; D perhaps matches TRBD1 (6 bases). CDR3 size: 15 residues. Germline CDR1 reads SGHRS; CDR2 reads YFSETQ. V lost 1 base to trimming and J lost 3 bases, with 13 bases between them. The CDR3 protein is CASSLPGRGYTEAFF. CDR3 bases: TGCGCCAGCAGCTTGCCTGGCAGGGGTTACACTGAAGCTTTCTTT.

This chain links TRBV6-5 with TRBJ2-2; D perhaps matches TRBD2 (5 bases). Trimming took 2 bases from V and 4 from J, leaving 5 bases between them. The CDR3 loop spans 13 amino acids. Germline CDR1 MNHEY, CDR2 SVGAGI. The CDR3 region is CASSYAGTGELFF. Here the CDR3 DNA reads TGTGCCAGCAGTTACGCGGGCACCGGGGAGCTGTTTTTT.

V is TRBV10-3 and J is TRBJ2-3, with 7 bases lining up with TRBD2. The V gene's germline CDR1 is ENHRY and CDR2 SYGVKD. The length of the CDR3 is 14 residues. The V segment lost 7 bases and the J segment 2 bases; nucleotides outside the gene matches: 6. The CDR3 bases are TGTGCCATCAACGAGCGGGGTGCCACAGATACGCAGTATTTT. This sequence encodes CAINERGATDTQYF.

The rearrangement links TRBV30 to TRBJ2-2, with 8 bases fitting TRBD1. V lost 4 bases to trimming and J lost 4 bases; unmatched junction nucleotides: 5. CDR1 and CDR2 from the germline V gene are GTSNPN and SVGIG (reference sequence). The CDR3 has 14 amino acids. Here the CDR3 DNA reads TGTGCCTGGAACAGGGGGTATAGCACCGGGGAGCTGTTTTTT. It yields the protein CAWNRGYSTGELFF.

V and J are TRBV29-1 and TRBJ1-1; a weak D match, TRBD1 (6 bases). There are 18 residues in the CDR3. Germline CDR1 and CDR2: SQVTM and ANQGSEA. V dropped 1 base and J dropped 0 bases, with 21 bases sitting between them. The CDR3, as DNA: TGCAGCGTTGAAGCTTTTTTCCTGGGACACCCCATGAACACTGAAGCTTTCTTT. Its protein product is CSVEAFFLGHPMNTEAFF.

The rearrangement uses TRBV6-6 and TRBJ1-2; D is undetermined. Germline lookup yields CDR1 MNHNY and CDR2 SVGAGI (reference sequence). The CDR3 is 13 residues long. V lost 2 bases and J 5 bases, leaving 9 bases between the germline ends. As DNA, the CDR3 is TGTGCCAGCAGTTACCTGGACTCTTATGGCTACACCTTC. Its translation: CASSYLDSYGYTF.

This clone was picked up a small number of times. This rearrangement joins TRBV15 to TRBJ1-2; D is uncertain. V shed 1 base and J shed 4 bases, with 10 bases lying between them. From germline, CDR1 is LNHNV and CDR2 YYDKDF (reference sequence). This CDR3 has 14 amino acids. The CDR3 DNA reads as TGTGCCACCAGCAGAGTTCTTAACACCTATGGCTACACCTTC. The encoded protein is CATSRVLNTYGYTF.

The chain joins TRBV29-1 to TRBJ1-1; 7 positions match TRBD1. The V gene end was trimmed by 7 bases and the J gene end by 0 bases; junction bases not matched to a gene: 8. Germline loops: CDR1 SQVTM, CDR2 ANQGSEA. CDR3 length equals 14 residues. CDR3 sequence reads: CSAWDRTMNTEAFF. CDR3 DNA: TGCAGCGCTTGGGACAGAACAATGAACACTGAAGCTTTCTTT.

CDR3 residues: CAWSQSPDPSYF. In DNA form, the CDR3 reads TGTGCCTGGAGTCAAAGTCCGGACCCGTCCTACTTC. The chain has TRBV30 and TRBJ2-7; no firm D call. In germline, CDR1 is GTSNPN, CDR2 SVGIG (reference sequence). The CDR3 runs 12 residues. V was cut by 2 bases and J by 13 bases, with 18 bases left in between.

V usage is TRBV30 and J usage is TRBJ2-4; D gene uncertain. CDR3 length equals 15 residues. Germline assignment: CDR1 GTSNPN and CDR2 SVGIG (reference sequence). Trimming took 0 bases from V and 1 from J, leaving 10 bases between them. The CDR3 reads CAWSVPWVAKNIQYF. CDR3 coding DNA: TGTGCCTGGAGTGTACCCTGGGTGGCCAAAAACATTCAGTACTTC.